These 24 T cell receptor beta chains originate from one sample sequenced in a study of a mutant IDH1 vaccine in newly diagnosed glioma. Generated by immunoSEQ multiplex PCR, the TCRdb table keeps only in-frame clones and is missing some. Among just over 65,000 clones, over 75% were seen once, and the ten largest hold 13%. The time point: week 23, last vaccination. It was 300 ug of mutant IDH1 20-mer peptide that made up each vaccine dose, given with topical imiquimod. Their cognate antigens are unknown. The input for sequencing was PBMCs, taken from a glioma patient whose treatment included an IDH1 peptide vaccine. The receptor source for this set is a man younger than 35 with glioma.

The V and J genes are TRBV5-1 and TRBJ2-7; 14 positions agree with TRBD2. Germline V CDR1 and CDR2: SGHRS, YFSETQ. J lost 6 bases, V lost 3 bases, and 8 bases had no gene match. The CDR3 length is 16 residues. This CDR3 is CASSSGLAGGIAEQYF. The CDR3 DNA reads TGCGCCAGCAGCTCCGGACTAGCGGGAGGTATAGCCGAGCAGTACTTC.

CDR3 region: CASSYSRDSNYGYTF. DNA of the CDR3: TGTGCCAGCAGCTACTCCAGGGACAGCAACTATGGCTACACCTTC. This rearrangement joins TRBV7-2 to TRBJ1-2; 7 positions agree with TRBD1. Trimming took 4 bases from V and 2 from J; bases not matched to a gene: 7. This CDR3 contains 15 residues. Germline CDR1 and CDR2: SGHTA and FQGNSA. Filled out from reference TRBV7-2 and TRBJ1-2, the complete variable domain reads GAGVSQSPSNKVTEKGKDVELRCDPISGHTALYWYRQSLGQGLEFLIYFQGNSAPDKSGLPSDRFSAERTGGSVSTLTIQRTQQEDSAVYLCASSYSRDSNYGYTFGSGTRLTVV.

CDR3 amino acids: CASSRDRVRGEKLFF. The CDR3 DNA reads as TGTGCCAGCAGCCGAGACAGGGTGAGGGGTGAAAAACTGTTTTTT. This chain links TRBV7-8 with TRBJ1-4, with TRBD1 matching 7 bases. The CDR3 covers 15 residues. V was pared by 5 bases and J by 7 bases, with 10 bases of the junction left unmatched. Germline CDR1 is SGHVS and CDR2 is FQNEAQ.

The chain combines TRBV19 with TRBJ2-4, with 8 nucleotides matching TRBD2. The V segment lost 2 bases and the J segment 1 base; nucleotides outside the gene matches: 4. The CDR3 consists of 16 residues. Germline V gives CDR1 LNHDA, CDR2 SQIVND (reference sequence). In DNA form, the CDR3 reads TGTGCCAGTAGTATAATACTAGCGGCGGCCAAAAACATTCAGTACTTC. Protein: CASSIILAAAKNIQYF.

The genes are TRBV29-1 and TRBJ1-3, with a weak D call TRBD1 (5 bases). Germline CDR1 reads SQVTM; CDR2 reads ANQGSEA. CDR3 size: 14 residues. Trimming took 4 bases from V and 1 from J, leaving 11 bases between them. The CDR3 loop is CSVAPGTSGNTIYF. The CDR3 nucleotides read TGCAGCGTTGCACCCGGGACTTCTGGAAACACCATATATTTT.

The CDR3 nucleotides are TGTGCCAGTACCATCCGTGGACAGAACACTGAAGCTTTCTTT. Encoded protein: CASTIRGQNTEAFF. The chain combines TRBV19 with TRBJ1-1, with D perhaps matching TRBD1 (5 bases). Germline V gene lookup returns CDR1 LNHDA and CDR2 SQIVND (reference sequence). This CDR3 contains 14 residues. Trimming removed 7 bases from V and 1 base from J, with 13 bases in between.

The CDR3 here is CAISEDGGFPNYGYTF. Written as DNA, the CDR3 is TGTGCCATCAGTGAAGACGGGGGTTTTCCTAACTATGGCTACACCTTC. The V call is TRBV10-3, the J call TRBJ1-2; weak D call: TRBD1 (5 bases). Trimming left V 3 bases short and J 0 bases short, with 14 bases between. CDR3 length equals 16 residues. Germline V gene data show CDR1 as ENHRY and CDR2 as SYGVKD.

The sample holds a few counts of this clone. CDR3 DNA sequence: TGTGCCAGCAGCTTGTGGGACAGGGGCAGGAACACTGAAGCTTTCTTT. Translating gives CASSLWDRGRNTEAFF. The chain recombines TRBV5-6 with TRBJ1-1, with 10 bases that match TRBD1. The V segment lost 1 base and the J segment 1 base; nucleotides outside the gene matches: 4. CDR1 is SGHDT and CDR2 is YYEEEE in the germline V gene. The CDR3 is 16 amino acids.

This sequence joins TRBV5-5 and TRBJ1-5; D ambiguous. From germline, CDR1 is SGHKS and CDR2 YYEKEE (reference sequence). V lost 2 bases and J 6 bases, leaving 9 bases between the germline ends. The CDR3 length is 13 residues. DNA for the CDR3: TGTGCCAGCAGCTTTAGAGTCGGTCAGCCCCAGCATTTT. It yields the protein CASSFRVGQPQHF. Complete variable domain (other parts from reference TRBV5-5 and TRBJ1-5): DAGVTQSPTHLIKTRGQQVTLRCSPISGHKSVSWYQQVLGQGPQFIFQYYEKEERGRGNFPDRFSARQFPNYSSELNVNALLLGDSALYLCASSFRVGQPQHFGDGTRLSIL.

The V and J genes are TRBV27 and TRBJ2-1; tentatively, D is TRBD2 (5 bases). Germline CDR1 and CDR2: MNHEY and SMNVEV (reference sequence). Trimming removed 0 bases from V and 0 bases from J, with 9 bases in between. The CDR3 has 16 amino acids. The DNA for the CDR3 is TGTGCCAGCAGTTTATCCCTGGACTTCTCCTACAATGAGCAGTTCTTC. Residues: CASSLSLDFSYNEQFF.

The chain employs TRBV7-9 and TRBJ2-3; possibly TRBD1 for D (5 bases). Per germline, CDR1 SEHNR and CDR2 FQNEAQ (reference sequence). The CDR3 runs 13 residues. V gave up 5 bases and J gave up 8 bases, with 14 bases separating them. DNA for the CDR3: TGTGCCAGCAGCGGGGCGACTGCCGGTACGCAGTATTTT. Translating it yields CASSGATAGTQYF.

The genes are TRBV7-2 and TRBJ1-6; TRBD1 might be the D (5 bases). V dropped 1 base and J dropped 9 bases, with 7 bases sitting between them. The CDR3 runs to 13 residues. Looked up from germline, CDR1 is SGHTA and CDR2 is FQGNSA. CDR3 DNA sequence: TGTGCCAGCAGCTTAGAGACAGCTTCACCCCTCCACTTT. Translating gives CASSLETASPLHF.

V usage is TRBV9 and J usage is TRBJ2-5; no definite D call. The CDR3 has 15 amino acids. Germline V lookup: CDR1 SGDLS, CDR2 YYNGEE. V lost 0 bases, J lost 5 bases, and 14 bases lay in between. The chain's CDR3 is CASSVEAHIDETQYF. The CDR3 coding sequence is TGTGCCAGCAGCGTAGAGGCCCATATAGACGAGACCCAGTACTTC. Looking up the rest from reference TRBV9 and TRBJ2-5 gives the full variable domain: DSGVTQTPKHLITATGQRVTLRCSPRSGDLSVYWYQQSLDQGLQFLIQYYNGEERAKGNILERFSAQQFPDLHSELNLSSLELGDSALYFCASSVEAHIDETQYFGPGTRLLVL.

The V call is TRBV18, the J call TRBJ1-1, with D perhaps TRBD1 (5 bases). CDR1 and CDR2 from the germline V gene are KGHSH and LQKENI. This CDR3 comprises 13 residues. V was trimmed by 2 bases and J by 4 bases, leaving 8 bases between them. CDR3 nucleotides: TGTGCCAGCTCACCAAGGGGACGCACTGAAGCTTTCTTT. It is translated as CASSPRGRTEAFF.

This clone is medium-sized within its sample. The chain couples TRBV27 to TRBJ1-5; TRBD1 is a possible D gene (5 bases). V gave up 6 bases and J gave up 0 bases, with 12 bases separating them. The CDR3 contains 15 residues. The V gene's germline CDR1 is MNHEY and CDR2 SMNVEV (reference sequence). The CDR3 is CASRLGTDSNQPQHF. CDR3 sequence (DNA): TGTGCCAGCAGACTCGGGACGGATAGCAATCAGCCCCAGCATTTT.

This chain uses TRBV19 with TRBJ1-1, with no clear D. CDR1 is LNHDA, CDR2 SQIVND, per germline (reference sequence). The CDR3 extends over 13 amino acids. The germline V and J ends were trimmed by 8 bases and 1 base, with 11 bases remaining between them. The CDR3 bases are TGTGCCAGTTCGGACTCAACGAACACTGAAGCTTTCTTT. Protein sequence: CASSDSTNTEAFF.

The chain has TRBV7-2 and TRBJ1-2; the D is unclear. Germline assignment: CDR1 SGHTA and CDR2 FQGNSA. The CDR3 totals 16 residues. Trimming shortened V by 5 bases and J by 0 bases, and 16 bases separated the two germline ends. The CDR3 coding sequence is TGTGCCAGCAGCCTATCGGCCTTGGAAGCTAACTATGGCTACACCTTC. The encoded protein is CASSLSALEANYGYTF.

V gene TRBV5-1 combines with J gene TRBJ2-1; 7 bases agree with TRBD1. The junction had 7 bases not matched to a gene; V was cut back by 4 bases and J by 0 bases. CDR1 is SGHRS, CDR2 YFSETQ, per germline. This CDR3 has 16 amino acids. The CDR3 nucleotides are TGCGCCAGCAGCCCCGGACAGGCGAGCTCCTACAATGAGCAGTTCTTC. Translating it yields CASSPGQASSYNEQFF.

The V and J genes are TRBV4-3 and TRBJ2-7; no firm D call. Trimming removed 0 bases at V and 2 bases at J, with 8 bases between. This CDR3 is built from 14 residues. Per germline, CDR1 LGHNA and CDR2 YSLEER. The CDR3 reads CASSQEPGPYEQYF. The CDR3 DNA reads as TGCGCCAGCAGCCAAGAACCGGGCCCCTACGAGCAGTACTTC.

CDR3 sequence (DNA): TGTGCCAGCAGTGTGAGCGGGACCTACGAGCAGTACTTC. Protein: CASSVSGTYEQYF. The chain carries TRBV6-1 and TRBJ2-7; 7 bases are a match to TRBD2. The germline CDR1 and CDR2 sequences are MNHNS and SASEGT. The V gene end was trimmed by 4 bases and the J gene end by 2 bases; junction bases not matched to a gene: 2. This CDR3 has 13 amino acids.

This chain connects TRBV7-2 to TRBJ2-2; no reliable D call. Germline CDR1 SGHTA, CDR2 FQGNSA. V lost 1 base, J lost 1 base, and 10 bases lay in between. The CDR3 spans 16 residues. The CDR3 bases are TGTGCCAGCAGCTTAGAACGGGTTGAGAACACCGGGGAGCTGTTTTTT. Translation gives CASSLERVENTGELFF.

The chain recombines TRBV4-1 with TRBJ2-5; D remains ambiguous. With 1 base removed from V and 1 base from J, the gap between germline ends came to 7 bases. Germline assignment: CDR1 MGHRA and CDR2 YSYEKL. The CDR3 has 14 amino acids. The CDR3, as DNA: TGCGCCAGCAGCCAAGGGGCAGCCCAAGAGACCCAGTACTTC. This codes for CASSQGAAQETQYF.

The chain's CDR3 is CASSIDRSYGYTF. For the CDR3, the DNA is TGTGCCAGTAGTATTGACAGAAGCTATGGCTACACCTTC. The chain couples TRBV19 to TRBJ1-2, with D perhaps TRBD1 (5 bases). The germline V gene has CDR1 LNHDA and CDR2 SQIVND (reference sequence). Trimming stripped 3 bases from V and 4 bases from J, with 9 bases between. The CDR3 spans 13 residues.

This chain connects TRBV18 to TRBJ1-4; 8 nucleotides align to TRBD1. Germline V gene lookup returns CDR1 KGHSH and CDR2 LQKENI. CDR3 length: 20 amino acids. The junction had 18 bases not matched to a gene; V was cut back by 3 bases and J by 3 bases. In DNA, the CDR3 is TGTGCCAGCTCACCGACTCAACGGACAGGGTCCCTGGTGGCTAATGAAAAACTGTTTTTT. Translated: CASSPTQRTGSLVANEKLFF.